Following are 29 T cell receptor beta chains from one sample sequenced in a study of control samples from healthy donors and cancer patients. The table came from immunoSEQ multiplex PCR; TCRdb's copy has only in-frame clones and leaves some out. The sample lists 80,000 to 100,000 clones, 88% seen once, with roughly 14% in the top ten. Sequencing used blood. The receptors shown here come from a man in his thirties or forties in good health.

The V gene is TRBV6-5, the J gene TRBJ1-2; no definite D call. The CDR3 is made up of 13 amino acids. The germline V and J ends were trimmed by 8 bases and 8 bases, with 18 bases remaining between them. Germline assignment: CDR1 MNHEY and CDR2 SVGAGI. The CDR3 bases are TGTGCCAGCGCGCCGGTAGTGGAGTTGGGCTACACCTTC. This gives the protein CASAPVVELGYTF.

The gene calls are TRBV6-1 and TRBJ2-1; tentative D call: TRBD2 (5 bases). Per the germline V gene, CDR1 is MNHNS and CDR2 is SASEGT. CDR3 length: 13 amino acids. V dropped 3 bases and J dropped 9 bases, with 12 bases sitting between them. CDR3 in DNA: TGTGCCAGCAGTGAGTCATGGGAGAGTGAGCAGTTCTTC. This codes for CASSESWESEQFF.

V usage is TRBV10-3 and J usage is TRBJ2-1, with unresolved D. The CDR3 runs to 16 residues. CDR1 ENHRY and CDR2 SYGVKD come from the germline V gene. Trimming took off 4 bases at V and 2 bases at J, with 15 bases between the two ends. DNA for the CDR3: TGTGCCATCAGTGGCGGCCACCTAATAACCTACAATGAGCAGTTCTTC. Translated: CAISGGHLITYNEQFF.

Only one count was recorded for this clone. The chain combines TRBV7-9 with TRBJ2-3, with D unresolved. Trimming removed 1 base at V and 5 bases at J, with 10 bases between. This CDR3 comprises 14 residues. The V gene's germline CDR1 is SEHNR and CDR2 FQNEAQ (reference sequence). The DNA of the CDR3 is TGTGCCAGCAGCTTAGTAACAACTGGAGATACGCAGTATTTT. This translates into CASSLVTTGDTQYF.

V is TRBV19 and J is TRBJ1-5, with D possibly matching TRBD1 (6 bases). This CDR3 spans 13 amino acids. Germline V gives CDR1 LNHDA, CDR2 SQIVND (reference sequence). V gave up 0 bases and J gave up 7 bases, with 7 bases separating them. In DNA, the CDR3 is TGTGCCAGTAGTATAGAGGGGGGCCAGCCCCAGCATTTT. This gives the protein CASSIEGGQPQHF.

The V and J genes are TRBV27 and TRBJ1-1, with D possibly being TRBD1 (5 bases). CDR1 is MNHEY, CDR2 SMNVEV, per germline (reference sequence). The CDR3 covers 15 residues. Trimming took 2 bases from V and 5 from J, leaving 15 bases between them. The DNA for the CDR3 is TGTGCCAGCAGTTTAGGGGCAGGAGACGGAACTGAAGCTTTCTTT. It is translated as CASSLGAGDGTEAFF.

The chain carries TRBV5-6 and TRBJ2-1, with D perhaps matching TRBD2 (6 bases). The CDR3 runs to 13 residues. V was trimmed by 6 bases and J by 9 bases, leaving 16 bases between them. Germline loops: CDR1 SGHDT, CDR2 YYEEEE. The CDR3 spells CASTTPPGLEQFF. The CDR3 DNA follows: TGTGCCAGCACCACTCCGCCGGGACTTGAGCAGTTCTTC.

This clone was detected ten times or more. The rearrangement joins TRBV7-9 to TRBJ1-1; D not resolved. The CDR3 loop spans 12 amino acids. Trimming shortened V by 5 bases and J by 7 bases, and 11 bases separated the two germline ends. The V gene's germline CDR1 is SEHNR and CDR2 FQNEAQ (reference sequence). Here the CDR3 reads CASSLTQHEAFF. In DNA, the CDR3 is TGTGCCAGCAGCCTCACACAGCATGAAGCTTTCTTT.

CDR3 region: CASSLLPWSADTQYF. CDR3 DNA sequence: TGTGCCAGCAGTTTACTCCCCTGGAGTGCAGATACGCAGTATTTT. The V gene is TRBV27, the J gene TRBJ2-3; D is ambiguous. The ends were cut back, 2 bases at V and 4 bases at J, with 13 bases in the middle. The CDR3 totals 15 residues. Germline assignment: CDR1 MNHEY and CDR2 SMNVEV (reference sequence).

The gene calls are TRBV2 and TRBJ2-7; TRBD2 aligns across 14 bases. The CDR3 spans 15 residues. The germline V gene encodes CDR1 SNHLY and CDR2 FYNNEI. V lost 6 bases and J lost 3; bases outside the gene matches: 4. The DNA of the CDR3 is TGTGCCAGCAGGCCCGGGACTAGCGGGAGCTACGAGCAGTACTTC. This encodes CASRPGTSGSYEQYF.

The chain recombines TRBV7-2 with TRBJ2-5; D remains unclear. Germline CDR1 is SGHTA and CDR2 is FQGNSA. CDR3 length equals 14 residues. The V end was cut by 5 bases, the J end by 7 bases, with 17 bases between. The CDR3, as DNA: TGTGCCAGCAGCAGGGCCGAAGTCGTCGCGACCCAGTACTTC. Translating it yields CASSRAEVVATQYF.

The rearrangement uses TRBV5-4 and TRBJ1-5; the D is unclear. Germline V gives CDR1 SGHNT, CDR2 YYREEE (reference sequence). V lost 0 bases, J lost 3 bases, and 4 bases lay in between. The CDR3 covers 13 residues. CDR3 residues: CASSLDNNQPQHF. The CDR3 bases are TGTGCCAGCAGCTTGGACAACAATCAGCCCCAGCATTTT.

The chain recombines TRBV27 with TRBJ1-1; D not certain. This CDR3 contains 14 residues. V was cut by 8 bases and J by 0 bases, with 13 bases left in between. The germline gives CDR1 MNHEY, CDR2 SMNVEV (reference sequence). CDR3 loop: CASQRARMNTEAFF. The CDR3, as DNA: TGTGCCAGCCAACGAGCCAGGATGAACACTGAAGCTTTCTTT.

V is TRBV6-5 and J is TRBJ1-6; D gene ambiguous. This CDR3 comprises 13 residues. CDR1 MNHEY and CDR2 SVGAGI come from the germline V gene. V shed 8 bases and J shed 6 bases, with 11 bases lying between them. The CDR3 DNA is TGTGCCAGCGGACCTGTGAGTAATTCACCCCTCCACTTT. This gives the protein CASGPVSNSPLHF.

The V and J genes are TRBV27 and TRBJ1-1; 8 nucleotides align to TRBD1. Germline assignment: CDR1 MNHEY and CDR2 SMNVEV (reference sequence). Trimming cost V 8 bases and J 1 base; bases outside gene matches: 0. The CDR3 has 12 amino acids. The CDR3 loop reads CASGTGNTEAFF. Written as DNA, the CDR3 is TGTGCCAGCGGGACAGGGAACACTGAAGCTTTCTTT.

This clone was seen once. The rearrangement links TRBV21-1 to TRBJ2-7. TRBV21-1 is a pseudogene. This CDR3 is 16 amino acids long. CDR3 loop: CASSKVGSWVAYEQYF. CDR3 coding DNA: TGTGCCAGCAGCAAAGTGGGTTCGTGGGTGGCCTACGAGCAGTACTTC.

This clone is a singleton in its sample. This chain uses TRBV28 with TRBJ1-3, with 7 bases lining up with TRBD1. In germline, CDR1 is MDHEN, CDR2 SYDVKM. The CDR3 covers 16 residues. Germline trimming cut 2 bases from V and 4 bases from J; bases unmatched to any gene: 8. The DNA for the CDR3 is TGTGCCAGCAGTTTAAGGGTCCCCAGGGGGGGAAACACCATATATTTT. Protein: CASSLRVPRGGNTIYF.

This clone appeared a single time. This sequence joins TRBV29-1 and TRBJ2-7; D not resolved. CDR1 and CDR2 from the germline V gene are SQVTM and ANQGSEA. V lost 6 bases and J 5 bases, leaving 17 bases between the germline ends. This CDR3 has 13 residues. The CDR3 here is CSVLRPPPDEQYF. In nucleotides, the CDR3 is TGCAGCGTACTACGGCCTCCACCCGACGAGCAGTACTTC.

This chain uses TRBV27 with TRBJ2-1; D gene uncertain. The CDR3 loop spans 13 amino acids. Looked up from germline, CDR1 is MNHEY and CDR2 is SMNVEV (reference sequence). Trimming pared 5 bases from V and 8 bases from J, leaving 13 bases between. CDR3 sequence (DNA): TGTGCCAGCAGTAGAGGAGTGTTGGATGAGCAGTTCTTC. Translation gives CASSRGVLDEQFF.

V usage is TRBV4-1 and J usage is TRBJ2-1; no clear D gene. This CDR3 has 16 amino acids. Trimming left V 4 bases short and J 0 bases short, with 13 bases between. Germline V CDR1 and CDR2: MGHRA, YSYEKL. The CDR3 DNA reads TGCGCCAGCAGCCCAGGACCCACGAGCTCCTACAATGAGCAGTTCTTC. Protein: CASSPGPTSSYNEQFF.

The chain employs TRBV7-9 and TRBJ2-1; 11 nucleotides line up with TRBD1. This CDR3 is built from 12 residues. V was pared by 5 bases and J by 9 bases, with 0 bases of the junction left unmatched. From germline, CDR1 is SEHNR and CDR2 FQNEAQ (reference sequence). CDR3 bases: TGTGCCAGCAGCGGGACAGGGGGTGAGCAGTTCTTC. Residues: CASSGTGGEQFF.

This chain joins TRBV6-1 and TRBJ1-1; D perhaps matches TRBD1 (5 bases). V was cut by 6 bases and J by 2 bases, with 13 bases left in between. Germline loops: CDR1 MNHNS, CDR2 SASEGT. This CDR3 has 14 amino acids. CDR3 nucleotides: TGTGCCAGCAGCCCCAGGGAGGGCAACACTGAAGCTTTCTTT. Translation: CASSPREGNTEAFF.

This clone has just a few counts. J is TRBJ2-5 and V is TRBV7-2, with D perhaps matching TRBD1 (6 bases). Germline assignment: CDR1 SGHTA and CDR2 FQGNSA. The CDR3 sequence is 14 residues long. The V end was cut by 5 bases, the J end by 2 bases, with 12 bases between. The CDR3 DNA reads as TGTGCCAGCAGCCCTCTGGACAGTCAAGAGACCCAGTACTTC. It encodes CASSPLDSQETQYF.

J is TRBJ2-7 and V is TRBV6-5; 10 bases match TRBD1. After removal of 2 bases from V and 2 bases from J, the junction contained 6 bases not matched to a gene. Germline V gene lookup returns CDR1 MNHEY and CDR2 SVGAGI. The CDR3 is 16 amino acids. The CDR3 spells CASSYAGTGATYEQYF. CDR3 bases: TGTGCCAGCAGTTACGCCGGGACAGGGGCAACCTACGAGCAGTACTTC.

This clone has only one observation. V is TRBV11-3 and J is TRBJ2-5, with 7 positions matching TRBD2. The junction had 6 bases not matched to a gene; V was cut back by 0 bases and J by 5 bases. The CDR3 extends over 15 amino acids. Germline lookup yields CDR1 SGHNT and CDR2 YENEEA. DNA for the CDR3: TGTGCCAGCAGCTTAGAAGGCGGGAGCGTCGAGACCCAGTACTTC. It translates to CASSLEGGSVETQYF. Using reference TRBV11-3 and TRBJ2-5 for the parts outside the CDR3, the full variable domain is EAGVVQSPRYKIIEKKQPVAFWCNPISGHNTLYWYLQNLGQGPELLIRYENEEAVDDSQLPKDRFSAERLKGVDSTLKIQPAELGDSAVYLCASSLEGGSVETQYFGPGTRLLVL.

The chain combines TRBV19 with TRBJ2-3; 8 nucleotides align to TRBD1. The ends lost 6 bases at V and 2 bases at J; junction bases unmatched: 10. This CDR3 is built from 16 residues. Germline V gives CDR1 LNHDA, CDR2 SQIVND (reference sequence). The CDR3 sequence is CASSPTGQVHTDTQYF. CDR3 sequence (DNA): TGTGCCAGTAGCCCGACGGGACAGGTACACACAGATACGCAGTATTTT.

The rearrangement uses TRBV4-1 and TRBJ1-5, with a possible D match to TRBD1 (5 bases). Germline assignment: CDR1 MGHRA and CDR2 YSYEKL. V lost 2 bases, J lost 6 bases, and 14 bases lay in between. The CDR3 runs 15 residues. CDR3 sequence: CASSQQEGQGQPQHF. The CDR3 DNA follows: TGCGCCAGCAGCCAACAAGAGGGGCAGGGTCAGCCCCAGCATTTT.

The genes are TRBV5-1 and TRBJ2-3; D unclear. The V end was cut by 2 bases, the J end by 0 bases, with 10 bases between. The CDR3 is made up of 15 amino acids. Germline CDR1 is SGHRS and CDR2 is YFSETQ. The DNA of the CDR3 is TGCGCCAGCAGCTTAGGCCAGGCTAGCACAGATACGCAGTATTTT. Amino acids: CASSLGQASTDTQYF.

This sequence joins TRBV5-1 and TRBJ1-6; no reliable D call. The V end lost 0 bases, the J end lost 5 bases, and 9 bases lay between the germline ends. This CDR3 contains 15 residues. The V gene's germline CDR1 is SGHRS and CDR2 YFSETQ. CDR3 residues: CASSLGLSHNSPLHF. For the CDR3, the DNA is TGCGCCAGCAGCTTGGGGCTTTCTCATAATTCACCCCTCCACTTT.